Listed below are T cell receptor beta chains from one sample, sequenced in a study of regulatory T cells in long-lasting Graves disease. TCRdb re-called the multiplex PCR reads with MiXCR, one entry per CDR3 protein. The table shows about 430,000 distinct CDR3 sequences, with around 20% occurring only once. The input for sequencing was peripheral blood mononuclear cells (PBMCs), taken when the disease was refractory, from a patient treated with antithyroid drugs. These receptors all stem from a female donor with Graves disease. CDR3s include the opening cysteine and the closing phenylalanine or tryptophan. The D gene is left open where the match is weak. For some rows the clone size is stated as once, few or many, or as a class when expanded; others skip it.

CDR3 protein | CDR3 DNA | J gene | D gene | CDR3 length | V gene | clone size
CAWSRGNQPQHF | TGTGCCTGGAGCAGGGGAAATCAGCCCCAGCATTTT | TRBJ1-5 | . | 12 | TRBV30 | few
CASSEQATTNEKLFF | TGTGCCAGCAGTGAACAGGCGACAACTAATGAAAAACTGTTTTTT | TRBJ1-4 | . | 15 | TRBV2 | many
CASSPLRDRVEKLFF | TGTGCCAGCAGCCCGCTCCGGGACAGGGTTGAAAAACTGTTTTTT | TRBJ1-4 | TRBD1 | 15 | TRBV28 | many
CASSPWGQGVYEQYF | TGTGCCAGCAGCCCCTGGGGACAGGGTGTCTACGAGCAGTACTTC | TRBJ2-7 | TRBD1 | 15 | TRBV5-6 | few
CASSDREAGELFF | TGTGCCAGCAGTGACAGGGAAGCCGGGGAGCTGTTTTTT | TRBJ2-2 | . | 13 | TRBV2 | many
CASLTTTNEKLFF | TGTGCCAGCTTGACAACAACTAATGAAAAACTGTTTTTT | TRBJ1-4 | . | 13 | TRBV28 | many
CASWGAHENIQYF | TGTGCCAGCTGGGGGGCCCACGAAAACATTCAGTACTTC | TRBJ2-4 | . | 13 | TRBV3-1 | many
CASSYVHQETQYF | TGTGCCAGCAGTTACGTGCACCAAGAGACCCAGTACTTC | TRBJ2-5 | . | 13 | TRBV6-5 | few
CASSLKGGLTGELFF | TGTGCCAGCAGCTTAAAAGGGGGGTTGACCGGGGAGCTGTTTTTT | TRBJ2-2 | . | 15 | TRBV11-2 | many
CASSNSGILEDTQYF | TGTGCCAGCAGTAATAGCGGGATTCTTGAAGATACGCAGTATTTT | TRBJ2-3 | TRBD2 | 15 | TRBV28 | few
CASSIDVSFGGVQPQHF | TGTGCCAGTAGTATAGATGTATCTTTTGGAGGTGTTCAGCCCCAGCATTTT | TRBJ1-5 | . | 17 | TRBV19 | .
CASSTRDPYEKLFF | TGTGCCAGCAGTACCCGGGACCCTTACGAAAAACTGTTTTTT | TRBJ1-4 | . | 14 | TRBV2 | many
CSDQITGQGVNYGYTF | TGCAGTGACCAAATTACCGGACAGGGGGTTAACTATGGCTACACCTTC | TRBJ1-2 | TRBD1 | 16 | TRBV20-1 | many
CATSRAKWETQYF | TGTGCCACCAGCAGAGCTAAGTGGGAGACCCAGTACTTC | TRBJ2-5 | . | 13 | TRBV15 | many
CASSSTSGSPSEQYF | TGTGCCAGCAGCTCCACTAGCGGGAGTCCGAGCGAGCAGTACTTC | TRBJ2-7 | TRBD2 | 15 | TRBV11-2 | .
CATVEPGQGTYEQYF | TGTGCCACGGTAGAACCGGGACAGGGAACCTACGAGCAGTACTTC | TRBJ2-7 | TRBD1 | 15 | TRBV2 | few
CATPPSGLLNEKLFF | TGCGCCACCCCTCCCTCGGGTCTCCTAAATGAAAAACTGTTTTTT | TRBJ1-4 | . | 15 | TRBV10-1 | once
CASSLGLYTDTQYF | TGTGCCAGCAGTCTCGGACTTTACACAGATACGCAGTATTTT | TRBJ2-3 | . | 14 | TRBV28 | .
CASSSGPNQETQYF | TGCGCCAGCAGCTCCGGACCGAACCAAGAGACCCAGTACTTC | TRBJ2-5 | . | 14 | TRBV5-1 | .
CASSIRTGVTYEQYF | TGTGCCAGCAGTATAAGGACAGGGGTCACCTACGAGCAGTACTTC | TRBJ2-7 | TRBD1 | 15 | TRBV6-1 | many
CASSKGEKLFF | TGTGCCAGCTCGAAGGGCGAAAAACTGTTTTTT | TRBJ1-4 | . | 11 | TRBV6-1 | many
CSACPGLAGLNYEQYF | TGCAGTGCTTGTCCGGGACTAGCGGGCCTGAACTACGAGCAGTACTTC | TRBJ2-7 | TRBD2 | 16 | TRBV20-1 | many
CASSPQGGGEQYF | TGTGCCAGCAGCCCGCAGGGGGGGGGCGAGCAGTACTTC | TRBJ2-7 | . | 13 | TRBV7-2 | many
CASTTILYGYTF | TGTGCCAGCACCACAATCCTCTATGGCTACACCTTC | TRBJ1-2 | . | 12 | TRBV28 | many
CSVVAERGELFF | TGCAGCGTTGTAGCGGAACGCGGGGAGCTGTTTTTT | TRBJ2-2 | . | 12 | TRBV29-1 | .
CSVDASWSSDTQYF | TGCAGCGTTGATGCTAGTTGGAGTTCAGATACGCAGTATTTT | TRBJ2-3 | . | 14 | TRBV29-1 | few
CASSTTGTSGYNEQFF | TGCGCCAGCAGCACCACAGGGACTAGCGGCTACAATGAGCAGTTCTTC | TRBJ2-1 | TRBD2 | 16 | TRBV5-1 | .
CSAPDRVTTYEQYF | TGCAGTGCCCCAGACAGGGTGACTACCTACGAGCAGTACTTC | TRBJ2-7 | TRBD1 | 14 | TRBV20-1 | many
CASSYSTNNEQFF | TGTGCCAGCAGTTACTCGACAAACAATGAGCAGTTCTTC | TRBJ2-1 | . | 13 | TRBV6-6 | few
CASSALTYEQYF | TGTGCCAGCAGTGCCCTTACCTACGAGCAGTACTTC | TRBJ2-7 | . | 12 | TRBV28 | few
CASSAGARDVNTEAFF | TGTGCCAGCAGTGCAGGGGCTCGCGACGTGAACACTGAAGCTTTCTTT | TRBJ1-1 | . | 16 | TRBV28 | many
CASSGRGTGITGELFF | TGTGCCAGCAGCGGACGGGGGACAGGGATCACCGGGGAGCTGTTTTTT | TRBJ2-2 | TRBD1 | 16 | TRBV5-8 | .
CASSLGETIEQYF | TGCGCCAGCAGCTTGGGGGAGACTATCGAGCAGTACTTC | TRBJ2-7 | . | 13 | TRBV5-1 | many
CATSDSGQRNVLTF | TGTGCCACCAGTGACTCGGGACAGAGAAATGTCCTGACTTTC | TRBJ2-6 | TRBD1 | 14 | TRBV24-1 | .
CASSSGGGTQYF | TGTGCCAGCTCATCGGGAGGGGGGACCCAGTACTTC | TRBJ2-5 | TRBD2 | 12 | TRBV9 | many
CASSLPGTSGDNPYEQYF | TGTGCCAGCAGCCTACCCGGGACTAGCGGGGATAATCCCTACGAGCAGTACTTC | TRBJ2-7 | TRBD2 | 18 | TRBV7-9 | .
CASSGSGTGFSEQYF | TGTGCCAGCAGCGGTTCCGGGACAGGGTTTTCCGAGCAGTACTTC | TRBJ2-7 | TRBD1 | 15 | TRBV9 | .
CASSITSLQETQYF | TGCGCCAGCAGCATTACTAGCCTCCAAGAGACCCAGTACTTC | TRBJ2-5 | . | 14 | TRBV5-1 | .
CSARDQYYEQYF | TGCAGTGCTAGAGATCAATACTACGAGCAGTACTTC | TRBJ2-7 | . | 12 | TRBV20-1 | .
CAASQGSSYNSPLHF | TGTGCCGCCTCTCAGGGGAGCTCCTATAATTCACCCCTCCACTTT | TRBJ1-6 | . | 15 | TRBV28 | many
CASSPPQGNTEAFF | TGTGCCAGCTCACCACCTCAGGGGAACACTGAAGCTTTCTTT | TRBJ1-1 | . | 14 | TRBV18 | .
CAITERQDGYTF | TGTGCCATCACCGAGAGGCAGGATGGCTACACCTTC | TRBJ1-2 | . | 12 | TRBV10-3 | many
CSVGIGGKVTEAFF | TGCAGCGTTGGGATTGGAGGGAAAGTCACTGAAGCTTTCTTT | TRBJ1-1 | . | 14 | TRBV29-1 | many
CASSPGPVLYEQYF | TGTGCCAGCAGCCCTGGACCGGTTCTCTACGAGCAGTACTTC | TRBJ2-7 | . | 14 | TRBV3-1 | many
CASNRLGNTEALF | TGTGCCAGCAACCGGTTGGGTAACACTGAAGCTCTCTTT | TRBJ1-1 | . | 13 | TRBV12-3/TRBV12-4 | many